This T cell receptor beta chain was captured in a study of blood T cells in healthy people across ages. Study-wide background: There was about one barcoded beta molecule captured by template switching per two T cells.

A second roughly 7 to 11 cycle PCR used barcoded and J-beta primers. Via MiXCR, TCRdb re-called the 5' RACE reads, giving one row per CDR3 protein. The sample records about 1.5 million distinct CDR3 sequences, roughly 43% being singletons. The CDR3 is made up of 11 amino acids. V was cut by 3 bases and J by 5 bases, with 2 bases left in between. This clonotype has ten or more counts. What it binds is not known. Whenever a sample was processed, at least 6.5 million PBMCs were isolated. Broader study findings: Versus aged donors, long-lived donors had higher diversity and more naive CD4+ cells.

This clonotype originated in a woman between 18 and 29 years old in good health. This chain uses TRBV12-3 or TRBV12-4 with TRBJ1-5; no firm D call. Sequences were obtained from blood. In DNA form, the CDR3 reads TGTGCCAGCAGTTTCGATCAGCCCCAGCATTTT. Its translation: CASSFDQPQHF.